The clone carrying this T cell receptor (beta chain) was seen repeatedly, ten times or more. Antigen: not known. The sample originates from a study of T-cell reconstitution after alpha-beta-depleted transplantation in children. Germline CDR1 SGHAT, CDR2 FQNNGV. This CDR3 has 17 residues. Trimming took 5 bases from V and 2 from J, leaving 19 bases between them. Notes on the study in general: Newly produced T cells mostly accounted for T-cell counts and diversity one year post-transplant. Several hundred expanded graft clones reportedly gave rise to the alpha-beta T cells present about two months after transplant. There were some patients whose high TCRbeta diversity at day 60 came from surviving recipient T cells and thymic progenitors.

Unique molecular identifiers featured in how the TCRbeta library was prepared. TCRdb fed the PCR reads into MiXCR, producing one record per CDR3 protein. The data hold 200,000 to 250,000 distinct CDR3 sequences, with roughly 6.6% observed a single time. The sample here was PBMCs, taken before TCRalphabeta/CD19-depleted stem cell transplant. The chain uses TRBV11-2 and TRBJ2-1; D possibly uses TRBD1 or TRBD2 (5 bases each). The receptor's source is a boy between 2 and 10 years old with acute lymphoblastic leukemia, due to receive a stem cell transplant. Here the CDR3 reads CASSPQLGAEAYNEQFF. Here the CDR3 DNA reads TGTGCCAGCAGCCCCCAACTCGGGGCCGAAGCCTACAATGAGCAGTTCTTC.